This is a list of T cell receptor beta chains from one sample in a study of blood T cell repertoires in COVID-19. The repertoire was sequenced with immunoSEQ multiplex PCR; TCRdb's copy has only in-frame clones and lacks some. Altogether around 190,000 clones are present, around 80% being singletons, with the ten largest covering around 17%. Sequenced material: PBMCs or T cells enriched from blood (not recorded which). These receptors were taken from a woman aged 50 to 65 with acute COVID-19. The CDR3 runs from the conserved cysteine through the conserved F or W. The D gene is left open where the match is weak. Clone sizes are given selectively: once, few, many, or a class where the clone is expanded.

v_call d_call clone_size cdr3_aa
TRBV7-8 TRBD1 - CASGGTGSTSPLHF
TRBV27 TRBD1 - CASSRQGDREKLFF
TRBV13 TRBD1 - CASSWSDRGPLHF
TRBV7-3 - - CASSLDTTFAGYTF
TRBV6-5 - - CASSYWEGGTDTQYF
TRBV28 TRBD1 - CASSYNGQDLYSNQPQHF
TRBV25-1 - - CASTRNTEAFF
TRBV28 - few CASSLLQAEAFF
TRBV6-5 - - CASTLASGITGELFF
TRBV6-5 - - CASLKTGNTEAFF
TRBV11-3 - few CASSQSGELFF
TRBV5-5 - - CASSLAIGQTTEAFF
TRBV5-1 - few CASSLGGGTRNEKLFF
TRBV7-9 - - CASSPGIPDTGQGETQYF
TRBV7-9 - - CASSLTRSGANVLTF
TRBV29-1 TRBD1 few CSVRDSSNYGYTF
TRBV12-5 TRBD1 - CASGLDGQGEQFF
TRBV19 - - CASTLMGEGNQPQHF
TRBV30 TRBD1 - CAWGRQGLYIQYF
TRBV6-2/TRBV6-3 - once CASSATGNGYTF
TRBV5-1 - - CASSLDPGSIYNEQFF
TRBV6-1 - few CASSGPRGGAGKDYGYTF
TRBV12-5 - - CASGSTVMNTEAFF
TRBV28 - - CASSSGYGYTF
TRBV24-1 TRBD1 once CATSEARGLETQYF
TRBV4-3 - - CASSNISPDTQYF
TRBV7-8 - - CASSLEARGYNEQFF
TRBV14 - - CASSQEFRRSIYGYTF
TRBV19 - - CASSMRSTEAFF
TRBV10-1 - - CASSESLATNEKLFF
TRBV5-1 TRBD1 - CASSEVGDREYF
TRBV24-1 - - CATSENRRQETQYF
TRBV9 TRBD1 - CASSLAPPGGSGNTIYF
TRBV9 - - CASSALGGRNEQFF
TRBV5-1 TRBD2 - CASSSRGSGGTDTQYF
TRBV28 TRBD1 few CASSFGDRENGYTF
TRBV7-2 - - CASSAQSGETQYF
TRBV5-5 TRBD1 - CASSSPGQGVQETQYF
TRBV30 - - CAFKRGNQPQHF
TRBV28 TRBD2 - CASSLFGGGSPYTQYF
TRBV7-9 - - CASSLDTGSNEKLFF
TRBV3-1/TRBV3-2 TRBD1 - CASSQDHRGPTEAFF
TRBV18 TRBD1 - CASSPPLGDSQETQYF
TRBV6-2/TRBV6-3 - - CASSYVKGGYTEAFF
TRBV4-1 - - CASSQEMARTEAFF
TRBV7-9 - many CASSLVARWNTEAFF
TRBV9 - - CASSRLGSGVQETQYF
TRBV2 - - CASRDGTPRSNQPQHF
TRBV7-2 TRBD1 - CASSWDRGNQPQHF
TRBV6-5 - - CASSYSYSSNTEAFF
TRBV7-3 - - CASSFLGGGRVLNTEAFF